This TCR beta chain was recorded in a study of human T cells and chemical hapten exposure. Overall study: Per-sample TCR yields varied mainly from small pooled library volume differences. Overall study results and limits: Counts of TCRs above 1 in 1000 frequency stayed unchanged with DPC sensitization.

This clonotype was seen only a few times. Its specificity is unknown. Individual cDNA molecules received unique molecular identifiers in the library. TCRdb itself ran the RACE reads through MiXCR, one entry per CDR3 protein. This table has some 120,000 distinct CDR3 sequences, about 8.2% appearing once. The time point is: healthy volunteer bleed at 2 weeks. Researchers extracted total RNA from unfractionated whole blood. Germline values: CDR1 SEHNR, CDR2 FQNEAQ (reference sequence). V was pared by 9 bases and J by 1 base, with 12 bases between. CDR3 length: 13 residues. The chain employs TRBV7-9 and TRBJ1-1, with D possibly TRBD1 on 5 matching bases. Sequenced: whole blood. The TCR sequence derives from a male donor in good health. Some clones in this sample may be carry-over from other donors' samples. The CDR3 reads CASSQGTNTEAFF. DNA for the CDR3: TGTGCCAGTTCTCAAGGGACGAACACTGAAGCTTTCTTT.